A selection of T cell receptor beta chains follows, all from one sample in a study of blood T cell repertoires in COVID-19. The data were produced by immunoSEQ multiplex PCR, yet TCRdb's version contains in-frame clones alone and is incomplete. The table records about 100,000 clones, more than 75% of them present only once. The sequenced sample was peripheral blood. The receptors come from a human donor in a cohort sampled during active COVID-19. Both conserved end residues are part of each CDR3. A D gene is named only where the DNA matches it firmly. Rows give clone size only sometimes, using once, few, many, or a class for an expanded clone.

d_call	v_call	clone_size	j_call	cdr3_nt	cdr3_aa
NA	TRBV6-5	NA	TRBJ2-2	TGTGCCACTGAGACTGGGGGGGGCTCCGGGGAGCTGTTTTTT	CATETGGGSGELFF
NA	TRBV5-6	few	TRBJ2-6	TGTGCCAGCAGCCGCAGGACAGCCAGCACAGGGGCCAACGTCCTGACTTTC	CASSRRTASTGANVLTF
NA	TRBV7-2	NA	TRBJ1-2	TGTGCCAGCAGCTTAGAGGGGGTGTATGGCTACACCTTC	CASSLEGVYGYTF
NA	TRBV5-4	few	TRBJ1-2	TGTGCCAGCAGCTCAGGGGCTAACTATGGCTACACCTTC	CASSSGANYGYTF
TRBD1	TRBV6-1	NA	TRBJ1-2	TGTGCCAGCAGTGAAGCAGGACAGGGGATCTCTGGCTACACCTTC	CASSEAGQGISGYTF
NA	TRBV27	once	TRBJ2-3	TGTGCCAGCAGTTTATCGCCCACGTACGGGAGCACAGATACGCAGTATTTT	CASSLSPTYGSTDTQYF
NA	TRBV7-2	NA	TRBJ2-3	TGTGCCAGCAGCTTATTATCCGTGGGAGTTGATACGCAGTATTTT	CASSLLSVGVDTQYF
TRBD1	TRBV24-1	NA	TRBJ1-1	TGTGCCACCAGTGATCTTACAGGGGCGAACACTGAAGCTTTCTTT	CATSDLTGANTEAFF
NA	TRBV12-3/TRBV12-4	NA	TRBJ2-7	TGTGCCAGCACCCCCCCGGGTCCCTACGAGCAGTACTTC	CASTPPGPYEQYF
NA	TRBV2	NA	TRBJ2-2	TGTGCCAGCAGTGAATCCCCGCGGTCGATAGCGACCGGGGAGCTGTTTTTT	CASSESPRSIATGELFF
NA	TRBV24-1	NA	TRBJ1-5	TGTGCCACCACCAGGGTCCAGCCCCAGCATTTT	CATTRVQPQHF
NA	TRBV7-2	NA	TRBJ2-7	TGTGCCAGCAGCTTAGGGACAGTCTACGAGCAGTACTTC	CASSLGTVYEQYF
NA	TRBV3-1/TRBV3-2	NA	TRBJ2-1	TGTGCCAGCCTCGTCCTCCGTTACAATGAGCAGTTCTTC	CASLVLRYNEQFF
TRBD2	TRBV5-1	NA	TRBJ2-2	TGCGCCAGCAGCCCCCGGACTAGCGGGAGGACCTCCGGGGAGCTGTTTTTT	CASSPRTSGRTSGELFF
TRBD1	TRBV6-2/TRBV6-3	NA	TRBJ1-5	TGTGCCAGCAGTTATCTCGCCGGGACAGAAAATAGCAATCAGCCCCAGCATTTT	CASSYLAGTENSNQPQHF
NA	TRBV2	few	TRBJ2-6	TGTGCCAGCAGTGAAGGGCAGTTCAGCTCTGGGGCCAACGTCCTGACTTTC	CASSEGQFSSGANVLTF
NA	TRBV5-1	NA	TRBJ1-1	TGCGCCAGCAGCCCCCTCAGGACAGCCGAAGCTTTCTTT	CASSPLRTAEAFF
TRBD1	TRBV10-3	NA	TRBJ2-7	TGTGCCATCAGTACCTTGGACAGGTTCTCCTACGAGCAGTACTTC	CAISTLDRFSYEQYF
NA	TRBV7-2	few	TRBJ2-7	TGTGCCAGCAGCAACGCGGGTCCCGTTCACGAGCAGTACTTC	CASSNAGPVHEQYF
NA	TRBV7-9	few	TRBJ1-2	TGTGCCAGCAGCTCCTTCCAGGTTATCGATGGCTACACCTTC	CASSSFQVIDGYTF
TRBD2	TRBV9	once	TRBJ2-2	TGTGCCAGCAGCCCCTTTTTGGTAGCGGGAGCGAACACCGGGGAGCTGTTTTTT	CASSPFLVAGANTGELFF
NA	TRBV7-9	NA	TRBJ1-4	TGTGCCAGCAGCTTAGGGTCCAGGGCTAATGAAAAACTGTTTTTT	CASSLGSRANEKLFF
NA	TRBV18	NA	TRBJ1-1	TGTGCCAGCTCACCTAAGACAGGTATGAACACTGAAGCTTTCTTT	CASSPKTGMNTEAFF
TRBD2	TRBV5-4	NA	TRBJ2-6	TGTGCCAGCAGCGACCTAGCGGGAGGGGGTGGGGCCAACGTCCTGACTTTC	CASSDLAGGGGANVLTF
NA	TRBV7-9	once	TRBJ1-1	TGTGCCAGCAGCCCCTCCAGGATGAACACTGAAGCTTTCTTT	CASSPSRMNTEAFF
TRBD2	TRBV3-1/TRBV3-2	NA	TRBJ2-3	TGTGCCAGCAGCCACATAGCGGGGGATACGCAGTATTTT	CASSHIAGDTQYF
NA	TRBV5-4	NA	TRBJ2-3	TGTGCCAGCAGCTTAGCGGGTAGCACAGATACGCAGTATTTT	CASSLAGSTDTQYF
NA	TRBV14	NA	TRBJ1-2	TGTGCCAGCAGCCAAGTCGAGAACTATGGCTACACCTTC	CASSQVENYGYTF
TRBD2	TRBV10-1	NA	TRBJ2-3	TGCGCCAGCAGTCCTAGCGGGAGAACAGATACGCAGTATTTT	CASSPSGRTDTQYF
NA	TRBV7-2	NA	TRBJ1-5	TGTGCCAGCAGCTTAAGTTCAGGAACTAGCAATCAGCCCCAGCATTTT	CASSLSSGTSNQPQHF
NA	TRBV6-6	NA	TRBJ2-3	TGTGCCACCTCCAGGGCGACAGATACGCAGTATTTT	CATSRATDTQYF
TRBD2	TRBV20-1	NA	TRBJ2-3	TGCAGTGCTAGTGGGGGAAGGTCTAGCGGAGCCACAGATACGCAGTATTTT	CSASGGRSSGATDTQYF
NA	TRBV3-1/TRBV3-2	NA	TRBJ2-1	TGTGCCAGCAGCCAAGCATACAATGAGCAGTTCTTC	CASSQAYNEQFF
TRBD1	TRBV19	NA	TRBJ1-2	TGTGCCAGTAGTACCCCCCTTGGAGCCCGGGACAGTACTAACTATGGCTACACCTTC	CASSTPLGARDSTNYGYTF
TRBD2	TRBV28	NA	TRBJ2-1	TGTGCCAGCAGTTTTCCCCTAGCGGGAGTAAATGAGCAGTTCTTC	CASSFPLAGVNEQFF
TRBD1	TRBV15	NA	TRBJ2-5	TGTGCCACCGGCGGGACAGGGGCTAGTCAAGAGACCCAGTACTTC	CATGGTGASQETQYF
NA	TRBV7-8	NA	TRBJ1-3	TGTGCCAGCAGCCACCTGAGGGACTCAAGCTCTGGAAACACCATATATTTT	CASSHLRDSSSGNTIYF
TRBD2	TRBV5-4	NA	TRBJ2-1	TGTGCCATCCGGGGGAGGGATTCCAATGAGCAGTTCTTC	CAIRGRDSNEQFF
TRBD2	TRBV7-2	NA	TRBJ2-4	TGTGCCAGCAGCTTAGCCGCAGCGGGAGTTGGGGACATTCAGTACTTC	CASSLAAAGVGDIQYF
NA	TRBV5-1	NA	TRBJ1-2	TGCGCCAGCAGACCCCGGGACGGACTAAACTATGGCTACACCTTC	CASRPRDGLNYGYTF
NA	TRBV6-5	NA	TRBJ2-7	TGTGCCAGCAGATCCACAGGGAACGAGCAGTACTTC	CASRSTGNEQYF
TRBD1	TRBV10-3	NA	TRBJ1-1	TGTGCCATCAAGGGGACAGCGGTCGACACTGAAGCTTTCTTT	CAIKGTAVDTEAFF
TRBD2	TRBV6-6	NA	TRBJ2-7	TGTGCCAGCCAGCTAGCGGGAGTCTCCTACGAGCAGTACTTC	CASQLAGVSYEQYF
TRBD2	TRBV2	NA	TRBJ2-1	TGTGCCAGCAGACGGCGGGAGTTAGTTGAGCAGTTCTTC	CASRRRELVEQFF
NA	TRBV7-9	NA	TRBJ2-6	TGTGCCAGCAGCTTAGCAGGAGGCTCTGGGGCCAACGTCCTGACTTTC	CASSLAGGSGANVLTF
NA	TRBV6-5	NA	TRBJ2-1	TGTGCCAGCAGCGTAGACAGGCTCTCCTACAATGAGCAGTTCTTC	CASSVDRLSYNEQFF
NA	TRBV15	once	TRBJ2-7	TGTGCCACCAGCATGATGGCAGGGGTGGGATGGGAGCAGTACTTC	CATSMMAGVGWEQYF
TRBD1	TRBV18	NA	TRBJ1-5	TGTGCCAGCTCACAGACGCCGGGACAGGGAACCCCCTATAGCAATCAGCCCCAGCATTTT	CASSQTPGQGTPYSNQPQHF
NA	TRBV6-5	NA	TRBJ2-7	TGTGCCAGCAGTTACTCGTTTAAGGGGACTCGGGGCGAGCAGTACTTC	CASSYSFKGTRGEQYF
TRBD1	TRBV11-3	NA	TRBJ2-1	TGTGCCAGCAGCTTAGCCAGGGGGCCCCACAATGAGCAGTTCTTC	CASSLARGPHNEQFF
NA	TRBV28	NA	TRBJ2-3	TGTGCCAGCAGCCTCTCTATGGGCCCCACAGATACGCAGTATTTT	CASSLSMGPTDTQYF
NA	TRBV12-3/TRBV12-4	NA	TRBJ1-1	TGTGCCAGCAGTTTTCAGGGGAGCACTGAAGCTTTCTTT	CASSFQGSTEAFF
TRBD1	TRBV6-2/TRBV6-3	once	TRBJ1-5	TGTGCCAGCAGTTACTCTACCCGGGACAGGGGGGGCGGTCAGCCCCAGCATTTT	CASSYSTRDRGGGQPQHF
TRBD1	TRBV10-3	NA	TRBJ2-7	TGTGCCACGGGACAGGGGAGACACGAGCAGTACTTC	CATGQGRHEQYF
TRBD2	TRBV15	NA	TRBJ2-4	TGTGCCACCAGCAGAGTCCGACTAGCGGCAGCCAAAAACATTCAGTACTTC	CATSRVRLAAAKNIQYF
TRBD2	TRBV5-5	NA	TRBJ2-7	TGTGCCAGCAGCCCAGGACTAGCCTACGAGCAGTACTTC	CASSPGLAYEQYF
TRBD2	TRBV5-4	NA	TRBJ2-7	TGTGCCAGCAGCCCACCACGACGCGGGAGCGCTACCTACGAGCAGTACTTC	CASSPPRRGSATYEQYF
NA	TRBV7-9	NA	TRBJ1-2	TGTGCCAGCAGCTTAGTAGGGGGTTCGTACGGCTACACCTTC	CASSLVGGSYGYTF
NA	TRBV24-1	NA	TRBJ1-2	TGTGCCACCAGTGATTTGGCGGGACTGGACTATGGCTACACCTTC	CATSDLAGLDYGYTF